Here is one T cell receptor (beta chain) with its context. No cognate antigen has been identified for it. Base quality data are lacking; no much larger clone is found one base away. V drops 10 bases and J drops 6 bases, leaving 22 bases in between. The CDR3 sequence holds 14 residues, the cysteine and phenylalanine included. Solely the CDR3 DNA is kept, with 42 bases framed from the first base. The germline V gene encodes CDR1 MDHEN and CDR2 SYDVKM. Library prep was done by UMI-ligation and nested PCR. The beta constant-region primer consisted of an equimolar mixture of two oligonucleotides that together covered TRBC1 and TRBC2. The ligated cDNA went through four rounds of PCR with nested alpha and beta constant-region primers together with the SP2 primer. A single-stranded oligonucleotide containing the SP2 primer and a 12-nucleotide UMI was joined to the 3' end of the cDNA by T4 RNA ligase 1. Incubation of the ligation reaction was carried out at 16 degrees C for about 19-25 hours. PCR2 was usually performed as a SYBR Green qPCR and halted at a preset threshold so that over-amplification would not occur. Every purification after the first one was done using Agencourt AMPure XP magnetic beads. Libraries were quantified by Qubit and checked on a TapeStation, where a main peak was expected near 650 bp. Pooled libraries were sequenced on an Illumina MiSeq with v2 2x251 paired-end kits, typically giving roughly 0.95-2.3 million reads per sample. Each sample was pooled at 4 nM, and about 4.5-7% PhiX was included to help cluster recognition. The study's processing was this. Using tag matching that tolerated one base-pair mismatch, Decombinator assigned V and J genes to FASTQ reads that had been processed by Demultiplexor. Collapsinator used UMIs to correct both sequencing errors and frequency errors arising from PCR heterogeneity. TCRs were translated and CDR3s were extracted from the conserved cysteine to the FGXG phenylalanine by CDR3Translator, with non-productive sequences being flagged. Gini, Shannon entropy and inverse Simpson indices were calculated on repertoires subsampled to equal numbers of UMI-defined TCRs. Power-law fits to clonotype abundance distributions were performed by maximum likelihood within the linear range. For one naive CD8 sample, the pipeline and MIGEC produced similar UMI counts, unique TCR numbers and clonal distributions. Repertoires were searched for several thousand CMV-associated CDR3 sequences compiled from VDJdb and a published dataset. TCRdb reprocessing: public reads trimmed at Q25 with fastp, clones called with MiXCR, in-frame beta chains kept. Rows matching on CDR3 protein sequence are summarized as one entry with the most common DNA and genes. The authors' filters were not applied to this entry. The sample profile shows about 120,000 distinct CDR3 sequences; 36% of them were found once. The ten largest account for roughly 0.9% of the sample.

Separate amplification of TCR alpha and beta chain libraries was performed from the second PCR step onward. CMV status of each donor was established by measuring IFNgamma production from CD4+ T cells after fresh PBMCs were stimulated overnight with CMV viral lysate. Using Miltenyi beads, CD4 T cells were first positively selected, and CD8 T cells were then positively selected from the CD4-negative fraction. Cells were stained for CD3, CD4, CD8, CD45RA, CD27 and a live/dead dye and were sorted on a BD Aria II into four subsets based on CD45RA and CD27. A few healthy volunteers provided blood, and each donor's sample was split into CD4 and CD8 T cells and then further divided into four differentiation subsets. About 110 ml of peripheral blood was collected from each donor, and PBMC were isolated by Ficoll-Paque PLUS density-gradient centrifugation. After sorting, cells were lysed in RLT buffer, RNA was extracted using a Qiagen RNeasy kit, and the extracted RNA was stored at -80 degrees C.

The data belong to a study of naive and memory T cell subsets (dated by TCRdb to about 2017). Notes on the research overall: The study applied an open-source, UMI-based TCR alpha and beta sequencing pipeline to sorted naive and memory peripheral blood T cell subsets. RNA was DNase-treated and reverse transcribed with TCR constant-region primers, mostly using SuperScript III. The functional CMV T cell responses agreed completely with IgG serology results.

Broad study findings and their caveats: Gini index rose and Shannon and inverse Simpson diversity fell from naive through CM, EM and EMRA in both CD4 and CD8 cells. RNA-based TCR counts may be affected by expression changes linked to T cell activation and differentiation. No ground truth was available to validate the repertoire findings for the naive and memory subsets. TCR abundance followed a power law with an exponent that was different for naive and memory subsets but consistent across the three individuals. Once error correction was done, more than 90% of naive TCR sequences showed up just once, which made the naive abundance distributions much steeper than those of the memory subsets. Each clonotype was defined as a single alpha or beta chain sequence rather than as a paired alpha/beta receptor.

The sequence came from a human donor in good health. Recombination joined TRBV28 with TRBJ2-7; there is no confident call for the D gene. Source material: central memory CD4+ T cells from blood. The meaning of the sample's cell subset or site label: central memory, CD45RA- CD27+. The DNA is TGTGCCACCAAATCATCAGGAAGCATGAGCGAGCAGTACTTC. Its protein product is CATKSSGSMSEQYF.